This TCR beta chain was sequenced for a study of blood T cell repertoires in COVID-19. Germline loops: CDR1 MDHEN, CDR2 SYDVKM. V was cut by 4 bases and J by 7 bases, with 13 bases left in between. The CDR3 runs 14 residues. Cohort 3 donors were reported recovered after two negative PCRs, clearance, or symptom resolution. Libraries were prepared by immunoSEQ multiplex PCR; TCRdb keeps only in-frame clonotypes and omits some of them. Of about 200,000 clones in the sample, 89% were seen once. The V call is TRBV28, the J call TRBJ2-2; tentative D call: TRBD1 (7 bases). Specimen: PBMCs or T cells enriched from blood (not recorded which). The receptor was derived from a woman aged 18-35 years who had recovered from COVID-19. CDR3 protein: CASSSQGRGGELFF. CDR3 DNA sequence: TGTGCCAGCAGTTCACAGGGGCGGGGCGGGGAGCTGTTTTTT.